Listed here are 11 T cell receptor beta chains from one sample, sequenced in a study of regulatory T cells in long-lasting Graves disease. Time point denoted: persistent/refractory GD, antithyroid drugs over 5 years with positive TRAb. Extracted RNA from PBMCs served as the source of the TCR library. Through Arm-PCR of CDR3 regions and iRepertoire HTBI primers, TCR beta libraries were built. Each CDR3 protein gets one entry after TCRdb re-called the multiplex PCR reads with MiXCR. The sample contains 600,000 to 800,000 distinct CDR3 sequences, around 30% of which appear only once. The starting material was peripheral blood mononuclear cells (PBMCs), obtained when the disease was refractory, from a patient treated with antithyroid drugs. The source is a female donor with Graves disease.

A note on this clonotype: No conserved phenylalanine or tryptophan ends this CDR3, so it is likely a read error. The chain recombines TRBV5-1 with TRBJ1-1; 8 bases are shared with TRBD1. Looked up from germline, CDR1 is SGHRS and CDR2 is YFSETQ. This CDR3 region has 14 residues. V trimming: 5 bases; J trimming: 5 bases; junction bases outside the gene matches: 8. CDR3 residues: CASRVYRGSTEAFS. The DNA of the CDR3 is TGCGCCAGCAGGGTCTACAGGGGGTCTACTGAAGCTTTCTCT.

This CDR3 reads CAWSDSLIWAGNTIYF. DNA of the CDR3: TGTGCCTGGAGCGACAGTCTTATTTGGGCTGGAAACACCATATATTTT. The chain couples TRBV30 to TRBJ1-3; possible D gene TRBD1, 5 bases. CDR3 length: 16 residues. Germline CDR1 and CDR2: GTSNPN and SVGIG (reference sequence). The V end lost 3 bases, the J end lost 2 bases, and 17 bases lay between the germline ends.

In this sample, this clonotype turned up a few times. The rearrangement links TRBV30 to TRBJ1-4; D unresolved. The V and J ends lost 3 bases and 0 bases respectively, with 8 bases between them. Germline V gives CDR1 GTSNPN, CDR2 SVGIG (reference sequence). This CDR3 region has 14 residues. The CDR3 DNA sequence: TGTGCCTGGAGCTGGTGGGCAACTAATGAAAAACTGTTTTTT. It yields the protein CAWSWWATNEKLFF.

This chain connects TRBV5-4 to TRBJ2-7; D may be TRBD1 or TRBD2 (5 bases each). CDR3 length: 15 amino acids. CDR1 and CDR2 (germline): SGHNT, YYREEE (reference sequence). V dropped 5 bases and J dropped 3 bases, with 18 bases sitting between them. CDR3 nucleotide sequence: TGTGCCAGCAGGGGTCGACGAGGGGATGACTACGAGCAGTACTTC. Translation: CASRGRRGDDYEQYF.

The V gene is TRBV20-1, the J gene TRBJ2-2; 9 nucleotides align to TRBD2. CDR3 length equals 18 residues. Trimming took 6 bases from V and 0 from J; bases not matched to a gene: 14. CDR1 is DFQATT, CDR2 SNEGSKA, per germline (reference sequence). The CDR3 DNA follows: TGCAGTGCGCGGGCCGTGGCGGGAGGGTCACCGAACACCGGGGAGCTGTTTTTT. Translating it yields CSARAVAGGSPNTGELFF.

The rearrangement links TRBV7-9 to TRBJ1-4; D is undetermined. V gave up 3 bases and J gave up 5 bases, with 10 bases separating them. Germline CDR1 is SEHNR and CDR2 is FQNEAQ (reference sequence). The length of the CDR3 is 14 residues. CDR3 sequence reads: CASSFRLPNEKLFF. The CDR3, as DNA: TGTGCCAGCAGCTTCCGTCTGCCGAATGAAAAACTGTTTTTT. Full variable domain (remainder filled in from reference TRBV7-9 and TRBJ1-4): DTGVSQNPRHKITKRGQNVTFRCDPISEHNRLYWYRQTLGQGPEFLTYFQNEAQLEKSRLLSDRFSAERPKGSFSTLEIQRTEQGDSAMYLCASSFRLPNEKLFFGSGTQLSVL.

The chain employs TRBV9 and TRBJ1-2; D unresolved. This CDR3 is built from 13 residues. Trimming took off 10 bases at V and 8 bases at J, with 21 bases between the two ends. CDR1 is SGDLS, CDR2 YYNGEE, per germline. The CDR3 protein is CAPQPDATRGYTF. CDR3 bases: TGTGCCCCCCAACCGGATGCCACTAGGGGCTACACCTTC.

This clonotype was counted a few times. V is TRBV7-9 and J is TRBJ1-3; D ambiguous. The CDR3 has 16 amino acids. Germline V lookup: CDR1 SEHNR, CDR2 FQNEAQ (reference sequence). V was clipped by 8 bases and J by 2 bases, with 19 bases between them. CDR3 nucleotides: TGTGCCAGCGTCTTATGGAAGGGCTGGACTGGAAACACCATATATTTT. Amino acid sequence: CASVLWKGWTGNTIYF.

This clonotype was recorded many times. The rearrangement links TRBV28 to TRBJ1-4; D is undetermined. V gave up 6 bases and J gave up 0 bases, with 11 bases separating them. The CDR3 covers 15 residues. CDR1 and CDR2 (germline): MDHEN, SYDVKM. CDR3 nucleotides: TGTGCCAGCAGAGCACAAGGTGCAACTAATGAAAAACTGTTTTTT. Protein product: CASRAQGATNEKLFF.

This clonotype was seen ten or more times. For the CDR3, the DNA is TGTGCCAGCAGCGACAGGGTTGCCCAATTCCTTCATGGCTACACCTTC. Protein: CASSDRVAQFLHGYTF. This chain uses TRBV12-3 or TRBV12-4 with TRBJ1-2; 7 bases align to TRBD1. This CDR3 has 16 residues. The ends lost 6 bases at V and 6 bases at J; junction bases unmatched: 16.

This clonotype has just a few counts. V and J are TRBV2 and TRBJ1-1, with unresolved D. This CDR3 region has 13 residues. V was trimmed by 1 base and J by 7 bases, leaving 10 bases between them. Germline CDR1 SNHLY, CDR2 FYNNEI. CDR3 coding DNA: TGTGCCAGCAGTGAAGAGGTGAACGTTGAAGCTTTCTTT. This translates into CASSEEVNVEAFF.